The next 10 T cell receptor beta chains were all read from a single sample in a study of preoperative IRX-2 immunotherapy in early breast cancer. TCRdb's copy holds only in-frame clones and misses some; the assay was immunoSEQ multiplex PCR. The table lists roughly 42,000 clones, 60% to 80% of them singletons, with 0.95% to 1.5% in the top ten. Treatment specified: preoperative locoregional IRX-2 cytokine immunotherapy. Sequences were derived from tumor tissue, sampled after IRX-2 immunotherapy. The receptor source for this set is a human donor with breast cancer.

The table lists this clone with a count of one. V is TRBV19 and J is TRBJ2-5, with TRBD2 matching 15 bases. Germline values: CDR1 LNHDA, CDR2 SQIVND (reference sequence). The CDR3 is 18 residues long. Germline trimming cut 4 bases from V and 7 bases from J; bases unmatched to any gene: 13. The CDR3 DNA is TGTGCCAGTAGTACCTGGACTAGCGGGGGGGCCCAGGGAGGGACCCAGTACTTC. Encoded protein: CASSTWTSGGAQGGTQYF. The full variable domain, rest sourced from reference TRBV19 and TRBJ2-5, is DGGITQSPKYLFRKEGQNVTLSCEQNLNHDAMYWYRQDPGQGLRLIYYSQIVNDFQKGDIAEGYSVSREKKESFPLTVTSAQKNPTAFYLCASSTWTSGGAQGGTQYFGPGTRLLVL.

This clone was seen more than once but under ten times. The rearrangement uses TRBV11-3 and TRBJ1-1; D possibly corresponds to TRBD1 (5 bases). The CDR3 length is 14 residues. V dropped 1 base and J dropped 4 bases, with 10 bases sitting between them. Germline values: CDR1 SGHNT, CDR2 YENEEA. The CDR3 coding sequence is TGTGCCAGCAGCTTAGGGGGGGGAACCACTGAAGCTTTCTTT. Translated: CASSLGGGTTEAFF.

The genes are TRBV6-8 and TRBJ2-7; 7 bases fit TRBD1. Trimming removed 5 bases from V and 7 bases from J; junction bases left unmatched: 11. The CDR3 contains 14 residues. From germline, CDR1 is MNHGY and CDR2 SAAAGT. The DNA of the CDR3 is TGTGCCAGCAGTCACCCCGGGCCCAGGGGGGAGCAGTACTTC. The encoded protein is CASSHPGPRGEQYF.

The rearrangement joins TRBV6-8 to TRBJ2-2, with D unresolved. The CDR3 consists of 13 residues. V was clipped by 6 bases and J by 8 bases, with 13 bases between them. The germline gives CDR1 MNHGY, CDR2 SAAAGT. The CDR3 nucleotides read TGTGCCAGCAGATATGATGGGATGGGGGAGCTGTTTTTT. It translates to CASRYDGMGELFF.

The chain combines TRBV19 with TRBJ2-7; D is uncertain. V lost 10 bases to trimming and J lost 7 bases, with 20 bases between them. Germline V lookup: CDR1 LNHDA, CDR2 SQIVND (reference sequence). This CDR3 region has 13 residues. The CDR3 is CATADPPVWEQYF. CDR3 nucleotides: TGTGCCACCGCGGACCCCCCTGTCTGGGAGCAGTACTTC.

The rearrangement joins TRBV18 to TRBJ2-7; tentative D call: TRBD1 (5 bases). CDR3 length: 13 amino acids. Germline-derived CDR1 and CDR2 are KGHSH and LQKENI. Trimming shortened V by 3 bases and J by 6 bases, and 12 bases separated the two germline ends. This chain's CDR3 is CASSPVRGSEQYF. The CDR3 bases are TGTGCCAGCTCACCGGTTAGGGGAAGCGAGCAGTACTTC.

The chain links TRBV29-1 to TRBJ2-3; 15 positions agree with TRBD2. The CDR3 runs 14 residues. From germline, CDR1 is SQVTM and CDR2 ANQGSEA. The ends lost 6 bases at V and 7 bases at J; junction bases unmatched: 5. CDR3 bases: TGCAGCGTCGGGACTAGCGGGAGGACAAATACGCAGTATTTT. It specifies CSVGTSGRTNTQYF.

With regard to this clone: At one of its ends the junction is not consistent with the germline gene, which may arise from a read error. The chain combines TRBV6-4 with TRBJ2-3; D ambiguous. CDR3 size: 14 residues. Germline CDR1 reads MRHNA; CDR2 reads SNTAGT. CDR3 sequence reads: CVSSYASPTDTQYF. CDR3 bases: TGTGTCAGCAGTTACGCCAGCCCCACAGATACGCAGTATTTT.

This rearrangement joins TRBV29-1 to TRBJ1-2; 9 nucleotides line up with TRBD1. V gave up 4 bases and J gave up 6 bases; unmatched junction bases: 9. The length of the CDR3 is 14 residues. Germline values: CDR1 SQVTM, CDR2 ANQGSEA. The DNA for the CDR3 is TGCAGCGTTGGGGTATCGGACAGGGGCGATGGCTACACCTTC. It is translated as CSVGVSDRGDGYTF.

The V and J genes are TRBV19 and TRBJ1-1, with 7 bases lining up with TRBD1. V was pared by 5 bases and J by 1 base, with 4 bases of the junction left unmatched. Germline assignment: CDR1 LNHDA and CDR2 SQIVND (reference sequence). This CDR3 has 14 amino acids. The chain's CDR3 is CASSVQGGNTEAFF. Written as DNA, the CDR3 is TGTGCCAGTAGTGTCCAGGGGGGGAACACTGAAGCTTTCTTT.